A selection of T cell receptor beta chains follows, all from one sample in a study of identifying expanded T cells in peripheral blood. Clones were read by immunoSEQ multiplex PCR, and TCRdb kept only the in-frame ones, dropping some. The table has 100,000 or so clones, over 80% seen once. The sequenced sample consisted of blood. Every receptor here comes from a person aged 18 to 75 in good health. Each CDR3 is given with its conserved first and last residue. Each record gives: clone size, V gene, D gene, J gene, CDR3 protein, CDR3 DNA. D genes are given only for firm matches. Clone sizes are given selectively: once, few, many, or a class where the clone is expanded.

>.|TRBV9|.|TRBJ2-3
CASSFRESFTDTQYF
TGTGCCAGCAGCTTTAGGGAGAGCTTCACAGATACGCAGTATTTT
>.|TRBV5-1|.|TRBJ1-4
CASSLWKPEGEKLFF
TGCGCCAGCAGCCTCTGGAAGCCGGAGGGGGAAAAACTGTTTTTT
>.|TRBV6-1|.|TRBJ1-5
CASNRLMGPNQPQHF
TGTGCCAGCAATCGGTTAATGGGACCTAATCAGCCCCAGCATTTT
>.|TRBV10-1|TRBD2|TRBJ2-1
CASSESGGSYNEQFF
TGCGCCAGCAGTGAAAGCGGGGGCTCCTACAATGAGCAGTTCTTC
>.|TRBV6-1|.|TRBJ2-5
CASSLWTDQETQYF
TGTGCCAGCAGTCTCTGGACCGACCAAGAGACCCAGTACTTC
>.|TRBV14|TRBD1|TRBJ2-7
CASSPRDRGPYEQYF
TGTGCCAGCAGCCCTCGGGACAGGGGGCCGTACGAGCAGTACTTC
>.|TRBV7-8|.|TRBJ1-1
CASSLKGTEAFF
TGTGCCAGCAGCTTAAAGGGCACTGAAGCTTTCTTT
>.|TRBV7-9|.|TRBJ1-1
CTRRNTEAFF
TGTACCAGGCGGAACACTGAAGCTTTCTTT
>.|TRBV19|.|TRBJ1-2
CASSIDPGDYRNYGYTF
TGTGCCAGTAGTATAGATCCGGGGGACTATCGGAACTATGGCTACACCTTC
>.|TRBV5-1|.|TRBJ2-5
CASSPEGTAPLETQYF
TGCGCCAGCAGCCCGGAGGGGACAGCCCCATTGGAGACCCAGTACTTC
>.|TRBV29-1|.|TRBJ1-3
CSVESTGNTIYF
TGCAGCGTTGAAAGCACTGGAAACACCATATATTTT
>few|TRBV2|TRBD1|TRBJ1-6
CASTGTGGHNSPLHF
TGTGCCAGCACCGGGACAGGGGGACATAATTCACCCCTCCACTTT
>.|TRBV11-2|TRBD1|TRBJ1-1
CASSPWDRGPTEAFF
TGTGCCAGCAGCCCCTGGGACAGGGGGCCCACTGAAGCTTTCTTT
>.|TRBV2|.|TRBJ2-7
CASKQLGPYEQYF
TGTGCCAGCAAGCAGTTGGGACCCTACGAGCAGTACTTC
>few|TRBV2|.|TRBJ1-6
CASSAETTGNSPLHF
TGTGCCAGCAGTGCCGAAACTACGGGTAATTCACCCCTCCACTTT
>.|TRBV5-1|.|TRBJ1-1
CASSLWVQANTEAFF
TGCGCCAGCAGCTTGTGGGTACAGGCCAACACTGAAGCTTTCTTT
>.|TRBV30|.|TRBJ2-3
CAWTSKGGTDTQYF
TGTGCCTGGACCTCCAAGGGGGGCACAGATACGCAGTATTTT
>.|TRBV4-1|.|TRBJ2-3
CASSSSQGRGDTQYF
TGCGCCAGCAGCTCCAGTCAGGGACGGGGAGATACGCAGTATTTT
>.|TRBV7-2|TRBD1|TRBJ1-4
CASSPRTGEEKLFF
TGTGCCAGCAGCCCTCGGACAGGGGAAGAAAAACTGTTTTTT
>.|TRBV11-2|.|TRBJ1-2
CASSLGGSDRGYTF
TGTGCCAGCAGCTTAGGTGGGTCCGATAGAGGCTACACCTTC
>.|TRBV2|TRBD1|TRBJ1-5
CASSAGTGNQPQHF
TGTGCCAGCTCCGCTGGGACAGGGAATCAGCCCCAGCATTTT
>.|TRBV11-1|.|TRBJ2-2
CASSFETGLTGELFF
TGTGCCAGCAGCTTCGAGACAGGCCTTACCGGGGAGCTGTTTTTT
>.|TRBV18|TRBD2|TRBJ2-7
CASSPEREVKYF
TGTGCCAGCTCACCCGAGCGGGAGGTTAAGTACTTC
>.|TRBV30|.|TRBJ1-1
CAWSEDRKGEAFF
TGTGCCTGGAGTGAAGACAGAAAGGGTGAAGCTTTCTTT
>.|TRBV4-2|.|TRBJ1-4
CASSQDHGEKLFF
TGTGCCAGCAGCCAAGATCACGGCGAAAAACTGTTTTTT